Below are 29 T cell receptor beta chains sequenced from a single sample in a study of cytomegalovirus exposure and HLA in healthy donors. In the PCR, 60 Vbeta and 13 Jbeta primers were used. Clones were read by immunoSEQ multiplex PCR, and TCRdb kept only the in-frame ones, dropping some. Of about 130,000 clones listed, roughly 79% are singletons. Sequenced input: PBMCs. The source of these receptors is a woman aged 50 to 65 in good health and CMV-seronegative.

The chain has TRBV19 and TRBJ1-5; TRBD1 agrees at 10 bases. The germline CDR1 and CDR2 sequences are LNHDA and SQIVND (reference sequence). The CDR3 loop spans 16 amino acids. The V segment lost 5 bases and the J segment 7 bases; nucleotides outside the gene matches: 11. The CDR3 coding sequence is TGTGCCAGTAGTTGGGACAGGGGAGGGTTGATCCAGCCCCAGCATTTT. Translating it yields CASSWDRGGLIQPQHF. The entire variable domain, with the rest obtained from reference TRBV19 and TRBJ1-5, is as follows: DGGITQSPKYLFRKEGQNVTLSCEQNLNHDAMYWYRQDPGQGLRLIYYSQIVNDFQKGDIAEGYSVSREKKESFPLTVTSAQKNPTAFYLCASSWDRGGLIQPQHFGDGTRLSIL.

V usage is TRBV5-1 and J usage is TRBJ1-1; 7 bases agree with TRBD1. Germline V lookup: CDR1 SGHRS, CDR2 YFSETQ. V lost 5 bases, J lost 1 base, and 5 bases stayed unmatched. This CDR3 has 14 amino acids. The CDR3 here is CASRYTGENTEAFF. In DNA, the CDR3 is TGCGCCAGCAGGTATACAGGGGAGAACACTGAAGCTTTCTTT. Looking up the rest from reference TRBV5-1 and TRBJ1-1 gives the full variable domain: KAGVTQTPRYLIKTRGQQVTLSCSPISGHRSVSWYQQTPGQGLQFLFEYFSETQRNKGNFPGRFSGRQFSNSRSEMNVSTLELGDSALYLCASRYTGENTEAFFGQGTRLTVV.

The rearrangement uses TRBV27 and TRBJ2-7; D is possibly TRBD1 (7 bases). Germline V gene lookup returns CDR1 MNHEY and CDR2 SMNVEV (reference sequence). This CDR3 comprises 15 residues. The V and J ends lost 5 bases and 5 bases respectively, with 19 bases between them. The CDR3: CASSPPTGRRDEQYF. CDR3 bases: TGTGCCAGCAGTCCTCCGACAGGGCGGAGGGACGAGCAGTACTTC.

This clone was counted a single time. The genes are TRBV5-1 and TRBJ1-5, with D perhaps matching TRBD1 (5 bases). The length of the CDR3 is 16 residues. Germline assignment: CDR1 SGHRS and CDR2 YFSETQ. V was shortened by 4 bases and J by 1 base, with 15 bases between the two germline ends. The chain's CDR3 is CASSPGGEGSNQPQHF. The DNA for the CDR3 is TGCGCCAGCAGCCCCGGAGGGGAAGGGAGCAATCAGCCCCAGCATTTT.

The rearrangement links TRBV7-2 to TRBJ2-5; 14 bases are a match to TRBD2. This CDR3 has 16 residues. Trimming removed 4 bases from V and 5 bases from J; junction bases left unmatched: 6. Looked up from germline, CDR1 is SGHTA and CDR2 is FQGNSA. The CDR3 DNA sequence: TGTGCCAGCAGCTGGAAGACTAGCGGGAGGGGGGAGACCCAGTACTTC. Protein sequence: CASSWKTSGRGETQYF.

The chain is built from TRBV5-4 and TRBJ1-2; weak D call: TRBD1 (6 bases). The germline V gene encodes CDR1 SGHNT and CDR2 YYREEE (reference sequence). V lost 4 bases, J lost 0 bases, and 7 bases lay in between. The CDR3 runs 13 residues. The CDR3 sequence is CASSGGPNYGYTF. The CDR3 DNA reads TGTGCCAGCAGCGGGGGCCCTAACTATGGCTACACCTTC. Supplemented by reference TRBV5-4 and TRBJ1-2, the full variable domain reads ETGVTQSPTHLIKTRGQQVTLRCSSQSGHNTVSWYQQALGQGPQFIFQYYREEENGRGNFPPRFSGLQFPNYSSELNVNALELDDSALYLCASSGGPNYGYTFGSGTRLTVV.

The rearrangement links TRBV2 to TRBJ1-5, with 7 bases aligning to TRBD1. V shed 4 bases, J shed 2 bases, and the junction held 5 bases outside the gene matches. This CDR3 has 15 amino acids. The germline V gene encodes CDR1 SNHLY and CDR2 FYNNEI. For the CDR3, the DNA is TGTGCCAGCAGTGTGCCAGGGGGTCGCAATCAGCCCCAGCATTTT. Translating it yields CASSVPGGRNQPQHF.

As concerns this clone: The junction departs from germline at one end; a sequencing error may be responsible. The chain uses TRBV7-7 and TRBJ2-1, with TRBD2 matching 10 bases. The CDR3 runs 16 residues. Germline CDR1 is SSHAT and CDR2 is FNYEAQ (reference sequence). The CDR3 DNA is TGTGCTAGCAGCTTAGCGCCTAGCGGGAGCGGCAATGAGCAGTTCTTC. It is translated as CASSLAPSGSGNEQFF.

The chain is built from TRBV27 and TRBJ1-2; D not certain. Germline CDR1 is MNHEY and CDR2 is SMNVEV (reference sequence). The CDR3 length is 15 residues. Trimming cost V 4 bases and J 8 bases, with 20 bases left between them. CDR3 sequence: CASSSLTHGAVGYTF. The DNA of the CDR3 is TGTGCCAGCAGTTCCCTTACCCACGGAGCTGTGGGCTACACCTTC.

The chain has TRBV30 and TRBJ1-1; no clear D gene. V lost 0 bases and J 10 bases, leaving 12 bases between the germline ends. This CDR3 contains 12 residues. CDR1 GTSNPN and CDR2 SVGIG come from the germline V gene (reference sequence). For the CDR3, the DNA is TGTGCCTGGAGTGTGGCCCGGGAGGGAGCTTTCTTT. Amino acid sequence: CAWSVAREGAFF.

The CDR3 reads CASRQGEEDLNIQYF. For the CDR3, the DNA is TGTGCCAGCAGACAGGGGGAAGAAGATCTGAACATTCAGTACTTC. This chain joins TRBV27 and TRBJ2-4, with 8 bases aligning to TRBD1. The CDR3 contains 15 residues. Germline trimming cut 6 bases from V and 7 bases from J; bases unmatched to any gene: 11. Germline V gene lookup returns CDR1 MNHEY and CDR2 SMNVEV (reference sequence).

The chain combines TRBV7-2 with TRBJ1-3; TRBD1 agrees at 8 bases. Trimming removed 5 bases from V and 1 base from J; junction bases left unmatched: 10. The CDR3 extends over 17 amino acids. CDR1 and CDR2 from the germline V gene are SGHTA and FQGNSA. CDR3 nucleotides: TGTGCCAGCAGCCGGGAAGGGACAGGACTTTCTGGAAACACCATATATTTT. As protein: CASSREGTGLSGNTIYF.

This chain joins TRBV5-1 and TRBJ2-1, with 9 bases identical to TRBD1. V shed 2 bases, J shed 6 bases, and the junction held 9 bases outside the gene matches. Germline CDR1 and CDR2: SGHRS and YFSETQ. The CDR3 has 16 amino acids. In nucleotides, the CDR3 is TGCGCCAGCAGCTTCGGGACAGGGCCGGTTTTCAATGAGCAGTTCTTC. Translated, it gives CASSFGTGPVFNEQFF.

For this clone: Other DNA sequences from this sample encode an identical CDR3 as well. The chain employs TRBV18 and TRBJ2-1, with no clear D. Germline V gene lookup returns CDR1 KGHSH and CDR2 LQKENI. The V end was cut by 3 bases, the J end by 5 bases, with 2 bases between. This CDR3 spans 11 amino acids. The chain's CDR3 is CASSPNNEQFF. The CDR3 DNA follows: TGTGCCAGCTCACCCAACAATGAGCAGTTCTTC.

A few counts support this clone. The chain has TRBV10-2 and TRBJ1-3; unclear D gene. The CDR3 runs 15 residues. Germline values: CDR1 WSHSY, CDR2 SAAADI. Trimming removed 2 bases at V and 0 bases at J, with 8 bases between. The DNA of the CDR3 is TGCGCCAGCAGTGAGGCAGGTAGCTCTGGAAACACCATATATTTT. Translated, it gives CASSEAGSSGNTIYF.

The genes are TRBV7-3 and TRBJ2-1; TRBD2 is a possible D gene (8 bases). Per the germline V gene, CDR1 is SGHTA and CDR2 is FQGTGA. This CDR3 has 17 amino acids. V lost 5 bases and J lost 1, with 18 bases in between. The CDR3, as DNA: TGTGCCAGCAGCGGACAGGCGGGACTAGTTTCCTACAATGAGCAGTTCTTC. Its protein is CASSGQAGLVSYNEQFF. The variable domain in full, completed from reference TRBV7-3 and TRBJ2-1, reads GAGVSQTPSNKVTEKGKYVELRCDPISGHTALYWYRQSLGQGPEFLIYFQGTGAADDSGLPNDRFFAVRPEGSVSTLKIQRTERGDSAVYLCASSGQAGLVSYNEQFFGPGTRLTVL.

The chain is built from TRBV7-8 and TRBJ1-5; the match to TRBD1 covers 10 bases. The CDR3 is made up of 18 amino acids. Germline V gene lookup returns CDR1 SGHVS and CDR2 FQNEAQ. V lost 2 bases, J lost 4 bases, and 11 bases stayed unmatched. CDR3 protein: CASSLTRMTGGANQPQHF. In DNA form, the CDR3 reads TGTGCCAGCAGCTTAACCCGAATGACAGGGGGCGCGAATCAGCCCCAGCATTTT. The full variable domain, its missing parts supplied by reference TRBV7-8 and TRBJ1-5, is GAGVSQSPRYKVAKRGQDVALRCDPISGHVSLFWYQQALGQGPEFLTYFQNEAQLDKSGLPSDRFFAERPEGSVSTLKIQRTQQEDSAVYLCASSLTRMTGGANQPQHFGDGTRLSIL.

This clone came up a few times. Germline is not matched at one junction end, which may reflect a read error. V gene TRBV27 combines with J gene TRBJ1-2; D perhaps matches TRBD1 (6 bases). Germline V gene lookup returns CDR1 MNHEY and CDR2 SMNVEV (reference sequence). The CDR3 runs 14 residues. Here the CDR3 reads CASSPLIQGIGYPF. In DNA, the CDR3 is TGTGCCAGCAGTCCCCTGATACAGGGAATCGGCTACCCCTTC.

The genes are TRBV27 and TRBJ2-1; tentative D call: TRBD2 (6 bases). V gave up 3 bases and J gave up 8 bases, with 17 bases separating them. Germline V gene data show CDR1 as MNHEY and CDR2 as SMNVEV (reference sequence). The CDR3 spans 15 residues. The CDR3 region has the DNA TGTGCCAGCAGTTTGGGGGATCGGGGGAGAGATGAGCAGTTCTTC. Translation gives CASSLGDRGRDEQFF.

V and J are TRBV28 and TRBJ2-7, with 10 bases identical to TRBD1. The CDR3 extends over 14 amino acids. The V gene's germline CDR1 is MDHEN and CDR2 SYDVKM. With V trimmed by 3 bases and J by 4 bases, 3 bases remained unmatched. The CDR3 protein is CASSFDRGLYEQYF. The CDR3 bases are TGTGCCAGCAGTTTCGACAGGGGGCTATACGAGCAGTACTTC. The full variable domain, rest sourced from reference TRBV28 and TRBJ2-7, is DVKVTQSSRYLVKRTGEKVFLECVQDMDHENMFWYRQDPGLGLRLIYFSYDVKMKEKGDIPEGYSVSREKKERFSLILESASTNQTSMYLCASSFDRGLYEQYFGPGTRLTVT.

This clone was seen only a few times. The chain joins TRBV28 to TRBJ2-1, with TRBD2 matching 9 bases. CDR3 length equals 18 residues. The V segment lost 10 bases and the J segment 1 base; nucleotides outside the gene matches: 17. CDR1 MDHEN and CDR2 SYDVKM come from the germline V gene. As DNA, the CDR3 is TGTGCCAACCCCAAGAGGCGCAGGGGACTAGCATCCTACAATGAGCAGTTCTTC. This sequence encodes CANPKRRRGLASYNEQFF.

The chain couples TRBV7-9 to TRBJ2-1; 15 positions agree with TRBD2. CDR1 SEHNR and CDR2 FQNEAQ come from the germline V gene (reference sequence). After removal of 4 bases from V and 8 bases from J, the junction contained 6 bases not matched to a gene. The CDR3 covers 16 residues. CDR3 nucleotide sequence: TGTGCCAGCAGCTCGGGACTAGCGGGGGGCGGGGATGAGCAGTTCTTC. It translates to CASSSGLAGGGDEQFF.

This clone has only a few counts. The chain uses TRBV28 and TRBJ1-1, with D perhaps matching TRBD1 (5 bases). V gave up 6 bases and J gave up 1 base, with 18 bases separating them. Germline V gene sequence: CDR1 MDHEN, CDR2 SYDVKM. This CDR3 contains 16 residues. Here the CDR3 DNA reads TGTGCCAGCAGCGGGAGTGGGGCGGAGGGGAACACTGAAGCTTTCTTT. This sequence encodes CASSGSGAEGNTEAFF.

DNA of the CDR3: TGCGCCAGCAAAAGCGGCAGGGGAAACACTGAAGCTTTCTTT. Amino acid sequence: CASKSGRGNTEAFF. The genes are TRBV5-1 and TRBJ1-1; tentative D call: TRBD1 (6 bases). Germline CDR1 is SGHRS and CDR2 is YFSETQ. CDR3 length: 14 residues. The V and J ends lost 6 bases and 2 bases respectively, with 14 bases between them. The full variable domain, its missing parts supplied by reference TRBV5-1 and TRBJ1-1, is KAGVTQTPRYLIKTRGQQVTLSCSPISGHRSVSWYQQTPGQGLQFLFEYFSETQRNKGNFPGRFSGRQFSNSRSEMNVSTLELGDSALYLCASKSGRGNTEAFFGQGTRLTVV.

This chain links TRBV5-4 with TRBJ2-3; TRBD2 matches at 7 bases. The V gene end was trimmed by 0 bases and the J gene end by 3 bases; junction bases not matched to a gene: 7. The CDR3 runs to 16 residues. Germline V gives CDR1 SGHNT, CDR2 YYREEE (reference sequence). The CDR3 loop is CASSLGGRAGTDTQYF. The DNA of the CDR3 is TGTGCCAGCAGCTTGGGTGGGAGGGCCGGGACAGATACGCAGTATTTT.

The chain carries TRBV6-6 and TRBJ2-7; TRBD1 matches at 9 bases. The CDR3 covers 15 residues. V shed 5 bases and J 2 bases; nucleotides not matched to a gene: 7. Germline V CDR1 and CDR2: MNHNY, SVGAGI (reference sequence). CDR3 sequence reads: CASSTYRDRAYEQYF. The CDR3 bases are TGTGCCAGCAGTACATACCGGGACAGGGCCTACGAGCAGTACTTC.

The gene calls are TRBV11-2 and TRBJ2-3; 10 bases match TRBD2. This CDR3 is 14 amino acids long. CDR1 and CDR2 from the germline V gene are SGHAT and FQNNGV. The ends lost 8 bases at V and 4 bases at J; junction bases unmatched: 6. In DNA form, the CDR3 reads TGTGCCAGCCGCAAGCGGGAGGGGGCAGATACGCAGTATTTT. It is translated as CASRKREGADTQYF.

The chain carries TRBV7-9 and TRBJ1-2; 7 bases line up with TRBD1. Germline V lookup: CDR1 SEHNR, CDR2 FQNEAQ (reference sequence). V lost 5 bases, J lost 7 bases, and 7 bases stayed unmatched. This CDR3 spans 13 amino acids. CDR3 DNA sequence: TGTGCCAGCAGCCAAGATAACAGGGGTGGCTACACCTTC. Translation gives CASSQDNRGGYTF.

The rearrangement joins TRBV7-9 to TRBJ2-1, with a tentative D call TRBD2 (6 bases). This CDR3 has 16 residues. Germline assignment: CDR1 SEHNR and CDR2 FQNEAQ (reference sequence). The ends were cut back, 5 bases at V and 8 bases at J, with 22 bases in the middle. The CDR3 bases are TGTGCCAGCAGCGGAGGGACCTCGGTGAAGACCGATGAGCAGTTCTTC. Translated: CASSGGTSVKTDEQFF.